The 4 T cell receptor beta chains below all came from one sample that was sequenced in a study of Ad26.COV2.S vaccination and SARS-CoV-2 variants. As for treatment: some 20 received Ad26.COV2.S at low or high dose, single or two shots; roughly five received placebo; per-sample allocation not given. All samples were drawn on day 63, counting from the first vaccine or placebo injection. Assay: immunoSEQ multiplex PCR; the TCRdb copy retains only in-frame clones and omits some. This sample has some 350,000 clones, with roughly 84% found just once. The sample was peripheral blood, taken in a trial of Ad26.COV2.S vaccine versus placebo. All receptors derive from a person between 18 and 65 years old who received the Ad26.COV2.S COVID-19 vaccine or a placebo.

The table lists this clone with a count of one. The chain is built from TRBV10-1 and TRBJ1-4; no definite D call. CDR1 WNHNN and CDR2 SYGVQD come from the germline V gene (reference sequence). The V gene lost 0 bases and the J gene lost 8 bases, with 7 bases spanning the gap. There are 13 residues in the CDR3. The CDR3 loop is CASSESGGEKLFF. CDR3 DNA: TGCGCCAGCAGTGAGTCGGGAGGGGAAAAACTGTTTTTT.

The chain joins TRBV4-3 to TRBJ2-5, with TRBD1 matching 8 bases. This CDR3 is built from 15 residues. Germline lookup yields CDR1 LGHNA and CDR2 YSLEER. Trimming removed 4 bases from V and 3 bases from J; junction bases left unmatched: 7. The CDR3: CASSPDRETKETQYF. CDR3 bases: TGCGCCAGCAGCCCGGACAGGGAGACCAAAGAGACCCAGTACTTC.

The chain uses TRBV4-1 and TRBJ1-2; D not resolved. This CDR3 is 14 amino acids long. Germline CDR1 is MGHRA and CDR2 is YSYEKL. V shed 4 bases and J shed 7 bases, with 16 bases lying between them. DNA for the CDR3: TGCGCCAGCAGCCCGACAATGGCAGTGGGTGGCTACACCTTC. Translating gives CASSPTMAVGGYTF.

The chain is built from TRBV27 and TRBJ2-7; D gene unclear. Germline CDR1 MNHEY, CDR2 SMNVEV (reference sequence). Trimming took 7 bases from V and 0 from J, leaving 16 bases between them. The CDR3 is 15 amino acids. This CDR3 is CASKGGPGPSYEQYF. DNA for the CDR3: TGTGCCAGCAAGGGCGGCCCGGGCCCCTCCTACGAGCAGTACTTC.